This T cell receptor beta chain is drawn from a study of blood T cell repertoires in COVID-19. As for the study in general: Collection of acute and convalescent COVID-19 samples took place in the United States, Italy and Spain.

This clone came up once. Per the original methods: Using reference gene primer amplification, nucleated cell counts were estimated. Only in-frame clones appear in the TCRdb table, and some are missing; sequencing was by immunoSEQ multiplex PCR. V, J and clone size were drawn from that table, and D and trimming were deduced from the DNA. The sample holds around 250,000 clones, almost 85% seen once. The ends lost 4 bases at V and 2 bases at J; junction bases unmatched: 10. CDR3 length: 17 residues. What was sequenced was peripheral blood. The chain links TRBV5-7 to TRBJ2-7; 12 nucleotides line up with TRBD2. TRBV5-7 is an open reading frame, and its role is uncertain. This sequence originates from an elderly woman with acute or convalescent COVID-19. CDR3 sequence reads: CASSRTLAGGQPYEQYF. The CDR3 DNA reads as TGTGCCAGCAGCCGAACACTAGCGGGGGGCCAGCCCTACGAGCAGTACTTC.